The present TCR beta chain was sequenced within a study of control samples from healthy donors and cancer patients. The germline gives CDR1 MNHEY, CDR2 SMNVEV (reference sequence). The CDR3 is 14 amino acids. The J segment lost 4 bases and the V segment lost 8 bases, leaving 4 bases of the junction unmatched. Some clones are missing from TCRdb's copy, which holds only in-frame ones; the method was immunoSEQ multiplex PCR. The table includes 100,000 to 150,000 clones, more than 70% detected once. This clone is categorized as medium-sized. Material for sequencing was blood. This TCR came from a man in his fifties in good health. The V gene is TRBV27, the J gene TRBJ2-1, with 11 positions matching TRBD1. The CDR3 is CASGQGAGYNEQFF. Written as DNA, the CDR3 is TGTGCCAGCGGACAGGGGGCGGGATACAATGAGCAGTTCTTC.